This T cell receptor (beta chain) appears in the sequencing data of a study of blood T cell repertoires in COVID-19 (TCRdb year 2020). Turning to the overall study: The collaborator samples originated in the United States, Italy and Spain and spanned the acute and convalescent phases of COVID-19. The material from the prospective study consisted of cDNA or gDNA derived from T cells, B-cell-depleted T cells, or PBMCs. Deeply sampled blood TCRbeta repertoires from subjects exposed to, actively infected with, or recovered from COVID-19 were included in the dataset. The repertoires were released in a freely available public database intended as a resource for research on the immune response to SARS-CoV-2. The samples were drawn from two sources: the first 160 participants of the ongoing ImmuneRACE study, and 1,000 to 1,500 subjects contributed by 6 global collaborators. Sample metadata almost always included a de-identified subject ID, COVID-19 status, age in years and sex. HLA class I and class II types, where available, came from metadata supplied by the sample provider rather than from assay-based typing. Points the paper makes about the study in general: How much clinical and demographic metadata was included differed by source and by participant, and the metadata was provided uncurated.

Turning to this clone: The specificity of this receptor is unknown. Within one base of it there is no much larger clone, and no base qualities were kept.

In the prospective study, participants were about 18 to 100 years old, resided in approximately 22 geographic areas of the United States, and were enrolled through a virtual design. In the prospective study, participants were assigned to cohorts based on the clinical history participants reported in a screening survey and a study questionnaire. Recovered participants in ImmuneRACE Cohort 3 were defined as having two consecutive negative NP/OP PCR tests, clearance from a healthcare professional, or resolution of symptoms. Each participant in the prospective study had whole blood, serum and a nasopharyngeal or oropharyngeal swab collected by mobile phlebotomists. Additional blood draws and questionnaires over an approximately two-month period could optionally be provided by prospective study participants. Before DNA extraction, blood samples from the prospective study were shipped at room temperature or frozen.

CDR1 and CDR2 are drawn from the germline V gene: MNHEY, SVGAGI. Trimming accounts for 2 bases at V and 2 bases at J, while the number of junction bases matched to no gene is 4. Including cysteine and phenylalanine, the CDR3 has 15 amino acids. Only the CDR3 DNA stays, 45 bases, in frame from base 1. TCRbeta CDR3 regions were amplified from genomic DNA by means of the immunoSEQ Assay, a bias-controlled multiplex PCR. In the paper's pipeline: The number of nucleated cells in each sample was estimated by amplification of reference gene primers within the assay. To quantify the absolute abundance of each unique TCRbeta CDR3 rearrangement, sequence reads were collapsed and filtered. For each sample, productive Simpson clonality was calculated as the square root of Simpson's diversity index across productive rearrangements. This is the immuneACCESS table as TCRdb keeps it, with only in-frame sequences that have V and J called. A part of the clones is gone; compared with another copy, unresolved V genes explain less than half, and the rest is unexplained. V and J calls and clone size are given by that table; D and trimming were obtained from the DNA. The sample table shows hundreds of thousands of clones, and 75% to 90% are seen once. The ten largest make up 1% of the sample.

Rearrangement joined TRBV6-5 to TRBJ2-7, and 9 junction bases match TRBD2. The clonotype comes from a man younger than 30 who had recovered from COVID-19. Sequenced sample: PBMCs or T cells enriched from blood (not recorded which). The CDR3 sequence is CASSYPGGGAYEQYF. The sequenced DNA: TGTGCCAGCAGTTACCCCGGCGGGGGGGCCTACGAGCAGTACTTC.